This entry lists 2 T cell receptor beta chains sequenced from one sample in a study of blood T cell repertoires in COVID-19. Sequencing was performed with immunoSEQ multiplex PCR; in TCRdb, only in-frame clones are kept and a portion is missing. Here the sample spans approximately 220,000 clones, approximately 90% being singletons. Sequencing was done on a sample of peripheral blood. These receptors originate from a man in his forties or fifties with acute or convalescent COVID-19.

The V gene is TRBV19, the J gene TRBJ2-1; TRBD2 aligns across 8 bases. The CDR3 loop spans 15 amino acids. Germline CDR1 LNHDA, CDR2 SQIVND (reference sequence). The V segment lost 7 bases and the J segment 1 base; nucleotides outside the gene matches: 6. For the CDR3, the DNA is TGTGCCAGTACCACGGGGGGGTATTCCTACAATGAGCAGTTCTTC. This sequence encodes CASTTGGYSYNEQFF.

V usage is TRBV11-2 and J usage is TRBJ1-5, with D hard to call. V lost 1 base, J lost 0 bases, and 7 bases lay in between. This CDR3 has 15 amino acids. Germline lookup yields CDR1 SGHAT and CDR2 FQNNGV. CDR3 in amino acids: CASSLGRNSNQPQHF. CDR3 in DNA: TGTGCCAGCAGCTTAGGCAGGAATAGCAATCAGCCCCAGCATTTT.